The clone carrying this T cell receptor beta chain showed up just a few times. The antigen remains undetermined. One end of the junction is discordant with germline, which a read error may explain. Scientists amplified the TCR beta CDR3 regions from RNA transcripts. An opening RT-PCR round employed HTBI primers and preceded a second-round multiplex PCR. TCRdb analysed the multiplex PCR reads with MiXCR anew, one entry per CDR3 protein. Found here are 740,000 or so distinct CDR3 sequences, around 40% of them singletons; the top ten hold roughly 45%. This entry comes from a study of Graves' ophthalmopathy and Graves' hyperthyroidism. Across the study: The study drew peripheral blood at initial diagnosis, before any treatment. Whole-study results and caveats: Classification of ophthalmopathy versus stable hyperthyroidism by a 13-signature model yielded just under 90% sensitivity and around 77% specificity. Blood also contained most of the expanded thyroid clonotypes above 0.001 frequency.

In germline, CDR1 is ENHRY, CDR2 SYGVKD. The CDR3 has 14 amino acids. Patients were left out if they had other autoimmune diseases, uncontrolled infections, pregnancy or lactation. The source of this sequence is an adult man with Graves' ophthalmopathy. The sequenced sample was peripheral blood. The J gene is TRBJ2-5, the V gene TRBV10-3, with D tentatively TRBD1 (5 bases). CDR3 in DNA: TGTGCCAGCAGTGATTGGGGCAACCAAGAGACCCAGTACTTC. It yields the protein CASSDWGNQETQYF.